This T cell receptor beta chain was recovered during a study of blood T cell repertoires in COVID-19. Looking at the study overall: From the United States, Italy and Spain came samples of acute and convalescent COVID-19.

Libraries were prepared by immunoSEQ multiplex PCR; TCRdb keeps only in-frame clonotypes and omits some of them. The table lists some 700,000 clones, 85% to 90% of them singletons. In germline, CDR1 is MNHEY, CDR2 SMNVEV (reference sequence). The CDR3 is made up of 16 amino acids. Trimming removed 5 bases from V and 2 bases from J, with 18 bases in between. The sample comprised peripheral blood. V and J are TRBV27 and TRBJ1-2, with a possible D match to TRBD1 (6 bases). This TCR was recovered from a woman between 18 and 29 years old with acute or convalescent COVID-19. CDR3 in DNA: TGTGCCAGCAGTCCCGGCGGGGGGCTAAGGAACTATGGCTACACCTTC. It specifies CASSPGGGLRNYGYTF.